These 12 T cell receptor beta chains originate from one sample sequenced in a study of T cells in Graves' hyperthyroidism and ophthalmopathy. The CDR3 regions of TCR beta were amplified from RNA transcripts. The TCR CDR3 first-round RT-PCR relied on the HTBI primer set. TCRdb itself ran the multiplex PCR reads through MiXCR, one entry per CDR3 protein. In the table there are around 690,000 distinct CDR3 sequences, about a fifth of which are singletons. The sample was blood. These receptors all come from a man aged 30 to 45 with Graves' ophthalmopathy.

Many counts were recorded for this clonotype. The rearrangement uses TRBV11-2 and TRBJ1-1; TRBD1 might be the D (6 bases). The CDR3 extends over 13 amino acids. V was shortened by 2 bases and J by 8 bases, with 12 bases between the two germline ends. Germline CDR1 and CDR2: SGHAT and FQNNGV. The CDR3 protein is CASSLSGASEAFF. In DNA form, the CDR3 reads TGTGCCAGCAGCTTATCAGGGGCATCCGAAGCTTTCTTT.

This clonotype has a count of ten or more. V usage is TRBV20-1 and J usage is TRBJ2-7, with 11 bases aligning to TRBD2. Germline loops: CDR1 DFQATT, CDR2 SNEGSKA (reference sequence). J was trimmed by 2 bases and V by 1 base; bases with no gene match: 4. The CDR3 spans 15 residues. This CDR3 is CSARVAGGGPYEQYF. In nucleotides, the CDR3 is TGCAGTGCTAGAGTAGCGGGAGGGGGGCCCTACGAGCAGTACTTC.

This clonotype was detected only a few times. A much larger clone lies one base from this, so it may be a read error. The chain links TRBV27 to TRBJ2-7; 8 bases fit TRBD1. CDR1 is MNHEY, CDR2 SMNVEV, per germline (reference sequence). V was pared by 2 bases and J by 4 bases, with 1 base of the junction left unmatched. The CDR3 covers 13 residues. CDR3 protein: CASSLRDRYEQYF. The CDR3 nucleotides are TGTGCCAGCAGTTTAAGGGACAGGTACGAGCAGTACTTC.

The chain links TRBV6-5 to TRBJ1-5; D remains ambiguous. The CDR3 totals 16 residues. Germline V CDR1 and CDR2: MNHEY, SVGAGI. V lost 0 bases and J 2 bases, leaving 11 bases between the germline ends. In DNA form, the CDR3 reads TGTGCCAGCAGTTACTCTACGGGGTGGGGCAATCAGCCCCAGCATTTT. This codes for CASSYSTGWGNQPQHF.

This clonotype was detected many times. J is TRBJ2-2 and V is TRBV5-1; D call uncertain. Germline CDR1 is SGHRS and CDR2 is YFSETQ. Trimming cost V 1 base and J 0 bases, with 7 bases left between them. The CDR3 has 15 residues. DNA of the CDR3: TGCGCCAGCAGCTTGTTCGGCGCGAACACCGGGGAGCTGTTTTTT. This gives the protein CASSLFGANTGELFF.

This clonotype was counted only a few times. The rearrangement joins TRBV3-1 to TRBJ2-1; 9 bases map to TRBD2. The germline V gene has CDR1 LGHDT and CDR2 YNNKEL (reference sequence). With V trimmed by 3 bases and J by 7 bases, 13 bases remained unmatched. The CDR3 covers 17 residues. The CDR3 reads CASSHYSGSSGGNEQFF. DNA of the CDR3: TGTGCCAGCAGCCACTATAGCGGGAGTTCAGGAGGGAATGAGCAGTTCTTC.

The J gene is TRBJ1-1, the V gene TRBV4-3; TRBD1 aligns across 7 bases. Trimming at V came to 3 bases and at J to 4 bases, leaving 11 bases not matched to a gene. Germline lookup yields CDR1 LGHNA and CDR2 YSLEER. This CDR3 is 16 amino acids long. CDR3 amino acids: CASSQDLTGIATEAFF. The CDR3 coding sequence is TGCGCCAGCAGCCAGGATCTGACAGGGATCGCCACTGAAGCTTTCTTT.

CDR3 DNA sequence: TGTGCCAGCAGTGAGCCGCCGGGCAATGAGCAGTTCTTC. Translating gives CASSEPPGNEQFF. The chain recombines TRBV6-1 with TRBJ2-1; D uncertain. V lost 3 bases to trimming and J lost 6 bases, with 9 bases between them. The germline CDR1 and CDR2 sequences are MNHNS and SASEGT. The CDR3 length is 13 residues.

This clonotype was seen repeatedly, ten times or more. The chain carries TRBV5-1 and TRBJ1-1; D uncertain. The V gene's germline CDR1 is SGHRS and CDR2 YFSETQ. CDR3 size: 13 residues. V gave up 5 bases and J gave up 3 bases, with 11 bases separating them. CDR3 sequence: CASSYNKDTEAFF. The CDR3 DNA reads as TGCGCCAGCAGTTACAACAAGGACACTGAAGCTTTCTTT.

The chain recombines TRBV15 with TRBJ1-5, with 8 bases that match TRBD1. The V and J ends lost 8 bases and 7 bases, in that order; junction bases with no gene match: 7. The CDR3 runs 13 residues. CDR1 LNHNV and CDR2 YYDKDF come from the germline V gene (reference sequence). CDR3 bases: TGTGCCACCGACAGGGGAGAGAGCCAGCCCCAGCATTTT. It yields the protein CATDRGESQPQHF.

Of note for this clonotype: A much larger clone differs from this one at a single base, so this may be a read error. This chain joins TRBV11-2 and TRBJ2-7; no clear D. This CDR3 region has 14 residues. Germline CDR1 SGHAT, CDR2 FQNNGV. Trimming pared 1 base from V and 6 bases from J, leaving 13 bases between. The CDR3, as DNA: TGTGCCAGCAGCTTAGTACTCTCTGGCTGCGAGCAGTACTTC. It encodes CASSLVLSGCEQYF.

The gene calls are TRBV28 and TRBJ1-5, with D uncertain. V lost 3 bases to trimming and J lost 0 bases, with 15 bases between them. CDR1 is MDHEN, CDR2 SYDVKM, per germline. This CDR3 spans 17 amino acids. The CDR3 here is CASSFKAAVYSNQPQHF. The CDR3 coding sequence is TGTGCCAGCAGTTTTAAGGCAGCCGTCTATAGCAATCAGCCCCAGCATTTT.